The entry below gives a single T cell receptor beta chain sequence along with its context. As yet, its antigen is unknown. The data were taken from a study of post-analysis software for immune sequencing data. The study, taken as a whole, reports: Patients with multiple sclerosis recorded significantly lower normalized Chao1 diversity than controls, the study found. Controls showed lower frequencies than patients for four to six TRBV segments, and TRBV5-6, TRBV5-1 and TRBV20-1 were among these.

Per the germline V gene, CDR1 is SEHNR and CDR2 is FQNEAQ (reference sequence). The CDR3 loop spans 14 amino acids. With V trimmed by 1 base and J by 9 bases, 7 bases remained unmatched. cDNA libraries of TCR beta carried unique molecular identifiers. About 500,000 cDNA molecules were obtained per 1 to 10 million input T cells. MiXCR, applied by TCRdb to the PCR reads, yields one record per CDR3 protein. The table records about 500,000 distinct CDR3 sequences, under 55% of them present only once. The TCR was taken from a girl between 10 and 17 years old with multiple sclerosis. The V gene is TRBV7-9, the J gene TRBJ2-7; 9 bases are a match to TRBD2. The sequenced material came from blood. CDR3: CASSLGGLADRQYF. CDR3 bases: TGTGCCAGCAGCTTAGGGGGACTAGCCGACAGGCAGTACTTC.